This T cell receptor (beta chain) was recovered during a study of T-cell reconstitution after alpha-beta-depleted transplantation in children (dated by TCRdb to between 2015 and 2016). With regard to the full study: The study quantitatively tracked T-cell immune reconstitution after TCRalphabeta/CD19-depleted allogeneic hematopoietic cell transplantation in children using TCR repertoire profiling.

Here is what the overall study found, with its caveats: The apparently early alphabetaT-cell count recovery about two months after transplant was reportedly dependent on only several hundred rapidly expanded clones derived from non-depleted graft cells. Hyperexpanded clone frequencies declined over subsequent months; after one year, T-cell counts and TCRbeta diversity were mostly attributed to newly produced T cells. The high TCRbeta diversity at day 60 in some patients was ascribed to recipient T cells and intrathymic progenitors that had survived conditioning.

Explained via the paper, the treatment or condition label denotes: allogeneic hematopoietic cell transplantation with graft depleted of TCRalphabeta T cells and CD19 B cells. Transplant recipients were children who received TCRalphabeta/CD19-depleted allogeneic hematopoietic cell grafts. Library construction relied on PCR. Sequenced on an Illumina HiSeq 2500. Molecular barcoding was employed in the preparation of TCR libraries, with unique molecular identifiers being used to normalize TCRbeta repertoire quantification. The public reads were quality trimmed at Q25 with fastp and then assembled into clones with MiXCR by TCRdb, keeping productive beta chains. Each CDR3 protein gets just one entry, which takes the most common genes and DNA from the rows behind it. Here the sample has some 840,000 distinct CDR3 sequences; 16% occur a single time. Jointly, the top ten make up approximately 5% of the sample.

This clonotype was counted many times. It has no known antigen specificity. One base away there is no much larger clone; base qualities are not given. The cysteine opens and the phenylalanine closes a CDR3 of 17 amino acids. The sequence is cut down to CDR3 DNA, 51 bases in frame from base 1. V is cut back by 4 bases and J by 4 bases, with 8 bases in the junction unmatched. For CDR1 and CDR2, the germline V gene lists SGDLS and YYNGEE. The receptor chain draws on TRBV9 and TRBJ2-1; 13 central nucleotides agree with TRBD2. The sample here was PBMCs, mostly from graft donor cells, taken 360 days after TCRalphabeta/CD19-depleted stem cell transplant. The receptor was isolated from a male patient aged 5 to 17 who had a stem cell transplant for acute lymphoblastic leukemia, so the T cells may come from the graft donor. Here the CDR3 is given as CASSSTSGRPTYNEQFF. The nucleotide sequence reads as follows: TGTGCCAGCAGCTCGACTAGCGGGAGGCCAACTTACAATGAGCAGTTCTTC.